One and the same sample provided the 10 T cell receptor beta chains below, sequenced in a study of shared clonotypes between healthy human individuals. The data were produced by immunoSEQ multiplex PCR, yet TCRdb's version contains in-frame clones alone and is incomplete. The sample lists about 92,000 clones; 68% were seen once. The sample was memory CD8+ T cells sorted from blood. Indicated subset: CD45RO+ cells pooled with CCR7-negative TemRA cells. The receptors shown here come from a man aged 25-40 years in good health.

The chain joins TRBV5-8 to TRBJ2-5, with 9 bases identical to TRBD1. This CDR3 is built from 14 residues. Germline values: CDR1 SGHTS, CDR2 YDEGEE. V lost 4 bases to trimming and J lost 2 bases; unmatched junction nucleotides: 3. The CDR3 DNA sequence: TGTGCCAGCAGCACCGGACAGGGGCAAGAGACCCAGTACTTC. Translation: CASSTGQGQETQYF.

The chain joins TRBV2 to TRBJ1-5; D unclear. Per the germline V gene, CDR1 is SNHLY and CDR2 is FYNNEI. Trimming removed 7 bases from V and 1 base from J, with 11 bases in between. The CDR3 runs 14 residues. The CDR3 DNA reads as TGTGCCAGCATGGGAGCATGGAGCAATCAGCCCCAGCATTTT. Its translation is CASMGAWSNQPQHF.

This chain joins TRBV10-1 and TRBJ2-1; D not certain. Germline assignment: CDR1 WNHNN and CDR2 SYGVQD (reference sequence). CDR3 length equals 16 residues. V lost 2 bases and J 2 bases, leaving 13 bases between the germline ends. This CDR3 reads CASSEVNKGAYNEQFF. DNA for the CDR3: TGCGCCAGCAGTGAGGTGAACAAGGGCGCCTACAATGAGCAGTTCTTC.

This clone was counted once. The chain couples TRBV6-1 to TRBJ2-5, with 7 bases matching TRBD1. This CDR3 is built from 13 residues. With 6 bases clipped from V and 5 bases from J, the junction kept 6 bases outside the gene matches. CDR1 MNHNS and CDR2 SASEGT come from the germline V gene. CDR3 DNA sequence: TGTGCCAGCAGCAATGACAGGGTTGAGACCCAGTACTTC. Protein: CASSNDRVETQYF.

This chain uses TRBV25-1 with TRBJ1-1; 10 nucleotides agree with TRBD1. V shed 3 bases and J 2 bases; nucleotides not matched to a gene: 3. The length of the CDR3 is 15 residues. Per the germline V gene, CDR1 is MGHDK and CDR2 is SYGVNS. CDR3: CASSERTGGNTEAFF. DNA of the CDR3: TGTGCCAGCAGTGAGCGGACAGGGGGAAACACTGAAGCTTTCTTT.

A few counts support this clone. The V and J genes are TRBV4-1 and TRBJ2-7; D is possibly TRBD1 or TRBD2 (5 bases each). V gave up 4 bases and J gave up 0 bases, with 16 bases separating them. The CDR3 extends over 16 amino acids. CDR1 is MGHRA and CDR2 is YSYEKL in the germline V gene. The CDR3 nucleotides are TGCGCCAGCAGCCTAGCCGGGGCAGGGAGCTCCTACGAGCAGTACTTC. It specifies CASSLAGAGSSYEQYF.

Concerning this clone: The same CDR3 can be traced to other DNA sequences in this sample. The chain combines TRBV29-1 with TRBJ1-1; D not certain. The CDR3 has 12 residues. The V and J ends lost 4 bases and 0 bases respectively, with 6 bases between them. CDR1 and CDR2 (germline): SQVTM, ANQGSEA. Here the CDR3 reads CSVGVMNTEAFF. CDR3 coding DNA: TGCAGCGTTGGGGTCATGAACACTGAAGCTTTCTTT. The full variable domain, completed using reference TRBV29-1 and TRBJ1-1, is SAVISQKPSRDICQRGTSLTIQCQVDSQVTMMFWYRQQPGQSLTLIATANQGSEATYESGFVIDKFPISRPNLTFSTLTVSNMSPEDSSIYLCSVGVMNTEAFFGQGTRLTVV.

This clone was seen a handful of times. CDR3 sequence reads: CASSYSLAGTEAFF. DNA for the CDR3: TGTGCCAGCAGTTACTCTCTAGCCGGGACTGAAGCTTTCTTT. The rearrangement links TRBV6-5 to TRBJ1-1; D ambiguous. CDR3 length: 14 amino acids. Germline CDR1 is MNHEY and CDR2 is SVGAGI. V was pared by 0 bases and J by 5 bases, with 10 bases between.

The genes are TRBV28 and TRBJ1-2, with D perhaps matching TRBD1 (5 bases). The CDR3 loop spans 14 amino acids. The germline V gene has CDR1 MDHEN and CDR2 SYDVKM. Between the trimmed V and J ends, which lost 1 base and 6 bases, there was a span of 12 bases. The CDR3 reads CASSLLEGFDGYTF. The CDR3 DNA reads TGTGCCAGCAGTTTATTAGAGGGGTTCGATGGCTACACCTTC.

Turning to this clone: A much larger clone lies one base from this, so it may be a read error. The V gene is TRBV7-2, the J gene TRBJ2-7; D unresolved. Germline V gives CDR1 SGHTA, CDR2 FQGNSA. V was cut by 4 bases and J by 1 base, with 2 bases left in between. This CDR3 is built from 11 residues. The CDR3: CASSWSYEQYF. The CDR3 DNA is TGTGCCAGCAGCTGGTCCTACGAGCAGTACTTC.